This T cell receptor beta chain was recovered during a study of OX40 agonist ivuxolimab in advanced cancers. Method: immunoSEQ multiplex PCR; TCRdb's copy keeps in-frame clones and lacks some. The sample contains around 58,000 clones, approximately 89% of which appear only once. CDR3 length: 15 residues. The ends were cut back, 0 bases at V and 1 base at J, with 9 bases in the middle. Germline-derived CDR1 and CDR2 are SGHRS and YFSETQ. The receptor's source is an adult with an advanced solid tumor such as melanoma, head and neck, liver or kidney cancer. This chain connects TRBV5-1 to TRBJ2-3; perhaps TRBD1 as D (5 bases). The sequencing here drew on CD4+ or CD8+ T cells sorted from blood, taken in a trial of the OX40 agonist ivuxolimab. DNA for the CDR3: TGCGCCAGCAGCTTGGAAATCAGGGGCACAGATACGCAGTATTTT. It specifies CASSLEIRGTDTQYF.